Reported below is one TCR beta chain. After removal of 2 bases from V and 7 bases from J, the junction contained 8 bases not matched to a gene. Germline lookup yields CDR1 MDHEN and CDR2 SYDVKM. This CDR3 comprises 16 residues. TCRdb ran MiXCR on the 5' RACE reads and lists one entry per CDR3 protein. The sample records almost 600,000 distinct CDR3 sequences, around an eighth being singletons. The data originate from a study of T cells after yellow fever vaccination. Source: PBMCs, taken on the day of the yellow fever booster vaccination. The chain has TRBV28 and TRBJ2-1; 10 bases align to TRBD1. The sequence was obtained from a man aged 30-40 years who received the YFV17D yellow fever vaccine. CDR3 DNA: TGTGCCAGCAGTTTAGGGGGACAGGGGAAGGGTAATGAGCAGTTCTTC. This gives the protein CASSLGGQGKGNEQFF. Filled out from reference TRBV28 and TRBJ2-1, the complete variable domain reads DVKVTQSSRYLVKRTGEKVFLECVQDMDHENMFWYRQDPGLGLRLIYFSYDVKMKEKGDIPEGYSVSREKKERFSLILESASTNQTSMYLCASSLGGQGKGNEQFFGPGTRLTVL.